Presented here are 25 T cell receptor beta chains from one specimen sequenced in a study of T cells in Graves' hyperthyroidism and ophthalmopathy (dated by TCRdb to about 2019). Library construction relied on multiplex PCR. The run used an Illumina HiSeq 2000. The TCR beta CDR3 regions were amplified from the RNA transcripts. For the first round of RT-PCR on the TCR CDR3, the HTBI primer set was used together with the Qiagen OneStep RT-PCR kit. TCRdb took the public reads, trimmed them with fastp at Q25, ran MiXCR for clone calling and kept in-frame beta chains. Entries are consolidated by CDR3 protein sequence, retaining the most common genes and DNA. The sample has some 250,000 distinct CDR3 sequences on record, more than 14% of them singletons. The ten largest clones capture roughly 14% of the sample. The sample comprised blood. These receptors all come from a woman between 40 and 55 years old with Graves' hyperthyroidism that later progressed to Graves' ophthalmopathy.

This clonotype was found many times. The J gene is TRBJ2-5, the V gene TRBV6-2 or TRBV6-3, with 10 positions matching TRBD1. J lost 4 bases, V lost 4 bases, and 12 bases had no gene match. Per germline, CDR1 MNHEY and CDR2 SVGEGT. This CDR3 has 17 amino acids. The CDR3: CASSSLSTGGIGETQYF. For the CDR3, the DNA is TGTGCCAGCAGTTCCCTTTCGACAGGGGGCATCGGAGAGACCCAGTACTTC.

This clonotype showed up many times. The CDR3 protein is CAISEGLAYEQYF. DNA of the CDR3: TGTGCCATCAGTGAGGGACTAGCTTACGAGCAGTACTTC. The chain has TRBV10-3 and TRBJ2-7, with TRBD2 matching 8 bases. There are 13 residues in the CDR3. Per the germline V gene, CDR1 is ENHRY and CDR2 is SYGVKD. V trimming: 2 bases; J trimming: 4 bases; junction bases outside the gene matches: 1.

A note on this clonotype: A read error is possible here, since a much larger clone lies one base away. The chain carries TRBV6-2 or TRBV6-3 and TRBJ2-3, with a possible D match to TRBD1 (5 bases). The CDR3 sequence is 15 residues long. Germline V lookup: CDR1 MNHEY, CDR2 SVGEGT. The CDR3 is CASSYRGFSTDTRYF. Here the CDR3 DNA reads TGTGCCAGCAGTTACAGGGGATTTAGCACAGATACGCGGTATTTT.

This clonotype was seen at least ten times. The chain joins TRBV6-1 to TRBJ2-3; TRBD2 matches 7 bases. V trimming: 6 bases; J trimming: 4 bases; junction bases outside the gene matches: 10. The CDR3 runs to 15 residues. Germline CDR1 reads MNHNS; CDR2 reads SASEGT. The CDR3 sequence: CASSIAGGGPDTQYF. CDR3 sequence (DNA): TGTGCCAGCAGCATAGCGGGTGGAGGGCCAGATACGCAGTATTTT.

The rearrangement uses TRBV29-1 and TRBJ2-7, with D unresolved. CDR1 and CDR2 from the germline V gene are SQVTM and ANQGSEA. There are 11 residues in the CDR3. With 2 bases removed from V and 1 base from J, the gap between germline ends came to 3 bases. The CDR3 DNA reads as TGCAGCGTTGAAAGATCCTACGAGCAGTACTTC. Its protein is CSVERSYEQYF.

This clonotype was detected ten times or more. The CDR3 protein is CASSQWDYGYTF. CDR3 coding DNA: TGTGCCAGCTCCCAGTGGGACTATGGCTACACCTTC. The J gene is TRBJ1-2, the V gene TRBV2; D gene ambiguous. Germline CDR1 reads SNHLY; CDR2 reads FYNNEI. The CDR3 has 12 amino acids. V lost 8 bases to trimming and J lost 3 bases, with 10 bases between them.

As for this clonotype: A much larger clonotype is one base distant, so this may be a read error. The CDR3 region is CASSLGTSSSGELFF. CDR3 bases: TGTGCCAGCAGCTTAGGGACTAGCTCCAGCGGGGAGCTGTTTTTT. The genes are TRBV7-3 and TRBJ2-2; 9 nucleotides line up with TRBD2. Germline V CDR1 and CDR2: SGHTA, FQGTGA. V was pared by 2 bases and J by 7 bases, with 5 bases of the junction left unmatched. The length of the CDR3 is 15 residues.

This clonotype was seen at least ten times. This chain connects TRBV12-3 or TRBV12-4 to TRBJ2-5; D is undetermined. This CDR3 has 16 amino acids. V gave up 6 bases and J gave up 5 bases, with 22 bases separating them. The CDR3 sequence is CASSEVVGSYRETQYF. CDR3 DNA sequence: TGTGCCAGCAGCGAAGTTGTGGGTTCCTATCGGGAGACCCAGTACTTC.

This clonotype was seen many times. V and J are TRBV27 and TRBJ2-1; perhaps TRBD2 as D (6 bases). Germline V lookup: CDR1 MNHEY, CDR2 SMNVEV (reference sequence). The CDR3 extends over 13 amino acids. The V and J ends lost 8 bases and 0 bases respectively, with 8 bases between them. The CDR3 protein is CASAGGSYNEQFF. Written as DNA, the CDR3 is TGTGCCAGCGCCGGGGGCTCCTACAATGAGCAGTTCTTC.

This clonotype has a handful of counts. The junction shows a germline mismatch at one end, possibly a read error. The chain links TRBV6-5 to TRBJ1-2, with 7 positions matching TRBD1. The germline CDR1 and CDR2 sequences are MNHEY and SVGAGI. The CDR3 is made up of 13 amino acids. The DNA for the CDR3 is TGTGCCGGCAGTTACCCAGGGGGTGAAGGCTACACCTTC. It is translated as CAGSYPGGEGYTF.

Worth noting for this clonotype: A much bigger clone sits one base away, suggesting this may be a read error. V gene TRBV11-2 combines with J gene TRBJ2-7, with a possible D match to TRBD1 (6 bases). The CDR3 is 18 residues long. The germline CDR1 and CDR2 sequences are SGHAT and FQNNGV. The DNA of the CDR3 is TGTGCCGGCAGCCAGATCTTTTTAGACAGGCGCCGCTCCTACGAGCAGTACTTC. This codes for CAGSQIFLDRRRSYEQYF.

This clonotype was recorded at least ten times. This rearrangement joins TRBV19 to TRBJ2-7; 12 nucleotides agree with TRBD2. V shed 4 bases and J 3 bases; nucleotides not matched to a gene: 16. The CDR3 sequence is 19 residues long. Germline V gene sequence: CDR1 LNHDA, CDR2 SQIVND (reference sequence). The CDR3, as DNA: TGTGCCAGTAGTACACCTCCGGGACTAGCGGGTGTCCGCGGCTACGAGCAGTACTTC. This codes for CASSTPPGLAGVRGYEQYF.

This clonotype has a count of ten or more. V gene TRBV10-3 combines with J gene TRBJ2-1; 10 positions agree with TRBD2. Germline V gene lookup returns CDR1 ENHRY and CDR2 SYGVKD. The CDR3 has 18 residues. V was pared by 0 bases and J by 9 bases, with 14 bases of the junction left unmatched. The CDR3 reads CAISESFGTSDGVGEQFF. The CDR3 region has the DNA TGTGCCATCAGTGAGTCGTTCGGGACTAGCGATGGAGTGGGTGAGCAGTTCTTC.

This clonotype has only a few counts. The CDR3 region has the DNA TGTGCCAGCAGCTTTCCAGCGGGCTACGAGCAGTACTTC. Translating it yields CASSFPAGYEQYF. This chain links TRBV5-4 with TRBJ2-7, with TRBD2 as a possible D gene (6 bases). Trimming removed 2 bases at V and 3 bases at J, with 9 bases between. The CDR3 has 13 amino acids. The germline V gene has CDR1 SGHNT and CDR2 YYREEE (reference sequence). The complete variable domain, with remaining parts taken from reference TRBV5-4 and TRBJ2-7, reads ETGVTQSPTHLIKTRGQQVTLRCSSQSGHNTVSWYQQALGQGPQFIFQYYREEENGRGNFPPRFSGLQFPNYSSELNVNALELDDSALYLCASSFPAGYEQYFGPGTRLTVT.

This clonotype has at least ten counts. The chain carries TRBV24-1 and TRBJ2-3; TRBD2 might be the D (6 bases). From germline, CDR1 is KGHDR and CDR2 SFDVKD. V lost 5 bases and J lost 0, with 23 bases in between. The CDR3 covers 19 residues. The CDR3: CATSVQGGGVLESTDTQYF. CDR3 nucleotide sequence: TGTGCCACCAGTGTCCAGGGTGGCGGGGTTTTGGAAAGCACAGATACGCAGTATTTT.

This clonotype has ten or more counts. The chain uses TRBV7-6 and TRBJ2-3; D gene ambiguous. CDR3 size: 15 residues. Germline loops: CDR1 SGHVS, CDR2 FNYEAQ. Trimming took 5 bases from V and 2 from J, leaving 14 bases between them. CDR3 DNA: TGTGCCAGCAGCGGCCTGGTCTACAACACAGATACGCAGTATTTT. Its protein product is CASSGLVYNTDTQYF. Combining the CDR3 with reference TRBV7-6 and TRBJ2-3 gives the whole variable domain GAGVSQSPRYKVTKRGQDVALRCDPISGHVSLYWYRQALGQGPEFLTYFNYEAQQDKSGLPNDRFSAERPEGSISTLTIQRTEQRDSAMYRCASSGLVYNTDTQYFGPGTRLTVL.

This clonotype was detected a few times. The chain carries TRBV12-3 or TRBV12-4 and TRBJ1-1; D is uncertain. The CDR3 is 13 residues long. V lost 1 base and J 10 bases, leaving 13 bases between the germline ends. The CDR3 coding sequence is TGTGCCAGCAGTTTAGGGGTTGGGTCTAGAGCTTTCTTT. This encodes CASSLGVGSRAFF.

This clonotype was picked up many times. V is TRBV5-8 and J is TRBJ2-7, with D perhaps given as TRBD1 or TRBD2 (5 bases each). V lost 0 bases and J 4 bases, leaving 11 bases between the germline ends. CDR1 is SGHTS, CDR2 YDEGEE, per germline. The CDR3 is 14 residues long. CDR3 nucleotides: TGTGCCAGCAGCTTGGGGGACGTAGGGTACGAGCAGTACTTC. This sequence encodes CASSLGDVGYEQYF.

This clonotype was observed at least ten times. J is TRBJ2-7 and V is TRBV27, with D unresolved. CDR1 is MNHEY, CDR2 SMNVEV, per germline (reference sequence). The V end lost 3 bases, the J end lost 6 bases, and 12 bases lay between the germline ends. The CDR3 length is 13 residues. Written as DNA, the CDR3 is TGTGCCAGCAGTTTTCGGAGAGGAAGCGAGCAGTACTTC. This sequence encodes CASSFRRGSEQYF.

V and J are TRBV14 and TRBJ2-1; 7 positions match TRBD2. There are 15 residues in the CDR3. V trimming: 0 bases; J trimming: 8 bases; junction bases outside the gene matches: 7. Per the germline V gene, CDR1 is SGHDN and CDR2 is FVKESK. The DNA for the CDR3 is TGTGCCAGCAGCCAAGATATGGTAGCGGGCTATGAGCAGTTCTTC. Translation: CASSQDMVAGYEQFF.

The CDR3 bases are TGCGCCAGCAGCCCCCGGCAGCCGGGAGAGACCCAGTACTTC. Its translation: CASSPRQPGETQYF. The chain carries TRBV5-1 and TRBJ2-5; D not certain. The germline gives CDR1 SGHRS, CDR2 YFSETQ. The CDR3 is 14 residues long. V dropped 4 bases and J dropped 4 bases, with 14 bases sitting between them.

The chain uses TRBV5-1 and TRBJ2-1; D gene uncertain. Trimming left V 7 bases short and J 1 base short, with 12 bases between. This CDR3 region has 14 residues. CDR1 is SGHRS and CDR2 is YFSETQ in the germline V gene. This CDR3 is CASVSAPSYNEQFF. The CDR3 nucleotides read TGCGCCAGCGTATCGGCGCCATCCTACAATGAGCAGTTCTTC. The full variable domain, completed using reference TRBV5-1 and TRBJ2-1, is KAGVTQTPRYLIKTRGQQVTLSCSPISGHRSVSWYQQTPGQGLQFLFEYFSETQRNKGNFPGRFSGRQFSNSRSEMNVSTLELGDSALYLCASVSAPSYNEQFFGPGTRLTVL.

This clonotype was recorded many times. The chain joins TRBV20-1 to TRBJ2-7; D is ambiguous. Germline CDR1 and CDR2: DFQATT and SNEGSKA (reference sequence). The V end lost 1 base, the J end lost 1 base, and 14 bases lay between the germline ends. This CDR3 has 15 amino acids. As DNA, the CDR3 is TGCAGTGCTAGAGTTTGGCGCCCTACTTCCTACGAGCAGTACTTC. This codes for CSARVWRPTSYEQYF.

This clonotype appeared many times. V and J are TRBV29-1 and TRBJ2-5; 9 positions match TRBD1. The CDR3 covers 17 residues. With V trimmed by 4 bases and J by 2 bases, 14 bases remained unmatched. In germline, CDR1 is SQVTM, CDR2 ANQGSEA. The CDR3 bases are TGCAGCGTTGCCGGACATAGTGGGACAGGGTTTCAAGAGACCCAGTACTTC. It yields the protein CSVAGHSGTGFQETQYF.

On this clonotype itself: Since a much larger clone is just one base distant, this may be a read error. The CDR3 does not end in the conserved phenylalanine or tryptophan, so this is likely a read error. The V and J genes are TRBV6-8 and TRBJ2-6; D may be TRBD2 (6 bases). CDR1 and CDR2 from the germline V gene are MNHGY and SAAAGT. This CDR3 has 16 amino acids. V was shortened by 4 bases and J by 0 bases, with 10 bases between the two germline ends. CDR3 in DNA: TGTGCCAGCAGTTTGGGACTGAGCTCTGGGGCCAACGTCCTGACTTCC. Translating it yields CASSLGLSSGANVLTS.